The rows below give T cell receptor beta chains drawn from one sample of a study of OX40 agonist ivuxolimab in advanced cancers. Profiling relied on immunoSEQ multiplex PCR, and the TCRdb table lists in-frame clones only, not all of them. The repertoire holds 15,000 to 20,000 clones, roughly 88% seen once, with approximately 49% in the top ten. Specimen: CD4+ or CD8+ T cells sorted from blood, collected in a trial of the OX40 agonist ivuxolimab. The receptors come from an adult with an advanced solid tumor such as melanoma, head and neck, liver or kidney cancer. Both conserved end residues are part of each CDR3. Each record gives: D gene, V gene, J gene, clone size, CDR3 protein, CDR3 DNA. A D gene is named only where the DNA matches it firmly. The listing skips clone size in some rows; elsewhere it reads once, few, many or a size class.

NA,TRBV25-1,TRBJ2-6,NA,CASSEYGDGANVLTF,TGTGCCAGCAGTGAATATGGGGATGGGGCCAACGTCCTGACTTTC
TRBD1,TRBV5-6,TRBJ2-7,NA,CASSFDRAKYEQYF,TGTGCCAGCAGCTTTGACAGGGCGAAGTACGAGCAGTACTTC
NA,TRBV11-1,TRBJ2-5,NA,CASKSGLPGGEQYF,TGTGCCAGCAAATCGGGACTACCAGGGGGAGAGCAGTACTTC
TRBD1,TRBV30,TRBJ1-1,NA,CAWSVTGDTEAFF,TGTGCCTGGAGCGTGACAGGGGACACTGAAGCTTTCTTT
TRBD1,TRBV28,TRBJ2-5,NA,CASSRPDRGHETQYF,TGTGCCAGCAGTCGACCGGACAGGGGGCATGAGACCCAGTACTTC
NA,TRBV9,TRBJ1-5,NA,CASSVAGVSHSNQPQHF,TGTGCCAGCAGCGTAGCTGGAGTCTCCCATAGCAATCAGCCCCAGCATTTT
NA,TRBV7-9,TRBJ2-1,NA,CASSLEKENTEQFF,TGTGCCAGCAGCTTAGAAAAAGAGAATACTGAGCAGTTCTTC
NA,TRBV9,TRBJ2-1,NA,CASSVDGNEQFF,TGTGCCAGCAGCGTAGACGGCAATGAGCAGTTCTTC
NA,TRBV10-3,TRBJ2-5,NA,CAISEWGQETQYF,TGTGCCATCAGTGAGTGGGGTCAAGAGACCCAGTACTTC
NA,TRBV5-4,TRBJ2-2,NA,CASSLWGTGELFF,TGTGCCAGCAGCTTGTGGGGAACCGGGGAGCTGTTTTTT
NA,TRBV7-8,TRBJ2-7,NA,CASSLAQETLGEQYF,TGTGCCAGCAGCTTAGCGCAGGAGACACTGGGAGAGCAGTACTTC
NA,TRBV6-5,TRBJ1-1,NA,CASSPTSKFEAFF,TGTGCCAGCAGTCCCACAAGCAAGTTCGAAGCTTTCTTT
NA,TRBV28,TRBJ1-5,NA,CASSLVSNQPQHF,TGTGCCAGCAGTTTAGTTAGCAATCAGCCCCAGCATTTT
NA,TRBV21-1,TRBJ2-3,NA,CASSTDRATDTQYF,TGTGCCAGCAGCACGGACAGGGCAACAGATACGCAGTATTTT
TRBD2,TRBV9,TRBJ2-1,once,CASSVSSGTYNEQFF,TGTGCCAGCAGCGTCTCTAGCGGGACCTACAATGAGCAGTTCTTC
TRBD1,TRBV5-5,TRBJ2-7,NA,CASSSGTGGYEQYF,TGTGCCAGCAGTTCCGGGACAGGGGGCTACGAGCAGTACTTC
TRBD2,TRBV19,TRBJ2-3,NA,CASTWTSGDTQYF,TGTGCCAGTACGTGGACTAGCGGGGATACGCAGTATTTT
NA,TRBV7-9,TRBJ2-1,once,CATGQGSNEQFF,TGTGCCACCGGGCAGGGATCGAATGAGCAGTTCTTC
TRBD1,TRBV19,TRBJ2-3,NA,CASSMDLGQIMVDTQYF,TGTGCCAGTAGTATGGACCTGGGACAGATAATGGTCGATACGCAGTATTTT
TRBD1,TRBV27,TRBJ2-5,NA,CASSNTGAASETQYF,TGTGCCAGCAGTAATACAGGGGCAGCTTCGGAGACCCAGTACTTC
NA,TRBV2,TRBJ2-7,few,CASSLGVYEQYF,TGTGCCAGCTCCCTCGGAGTCTACGAGCAGTACTTC
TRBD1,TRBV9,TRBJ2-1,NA,CASSVGDRGSYNEQFF,TGTGCCAGCAGCGTAGGGGACAGGGGATCCTACAATGAGCAGTTCTTC
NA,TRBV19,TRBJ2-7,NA,CASSIYPSYEQYF,TGTGCCAGTAGTATATACCCCTCCTACGAGCAGTACTTC
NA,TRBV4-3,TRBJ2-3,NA,CASSQDWRSTDTQYF,TGCGCCAGCAGCCAAGATTGGCGGAGCACAGATACGCAGTATTTT
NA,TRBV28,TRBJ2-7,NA,CASSKAETATYEQYF,TGTGCCAGCAGTAAGGCGGAAACAGCGACTTACGAGCAGTACTTC
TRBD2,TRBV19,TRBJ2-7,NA,CASSAGVFLEQYF,TGTGCCAGTAGCGCGGGAGTCTTCCTCGAGCAGTACTTC
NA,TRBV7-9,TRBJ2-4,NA,CASSSTGFGKNIQYF,TGTGCCAGCAGCTCAACAGGGTTCGGCAAAAACATTCAGTACTTC
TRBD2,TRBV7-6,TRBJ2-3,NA,CASSLGAGSRDTQYF,TGTGCCAGCAGCTTGGGAGCGGGATCGAGAGATACGCAGTATTTT
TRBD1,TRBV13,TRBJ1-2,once,CASSVGTGRYGYTF,TGTGCCAGCAGCGTCGGGACAGGGAGGTATGGCTACACCTTC
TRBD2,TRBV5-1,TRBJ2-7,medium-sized,CASSPGGTARYEQYF,TGCGCCAGCAGCCCGGGGGGGACGGCCCGCTACGAGCAGTACTTC
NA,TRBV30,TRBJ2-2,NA,CAWSVPKSGELFF,TGTGCCTGGAGTGTCCCAAAGTCCGGGGAGCTGTTTTTT
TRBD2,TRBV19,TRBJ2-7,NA,CASSAGLNYEQYF,TGTGCCAGTAGTGCGGGACTAAACTACGAGCAGTACTTC
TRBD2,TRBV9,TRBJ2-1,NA,CASSVGLAGGGPYNEQFF,TGTGCCAGCAGCGTAGGACTAGCGGGAGGTGGCCCCTACAATGAGCAGTTCTTC
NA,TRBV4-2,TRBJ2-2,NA,CASSQDRLMGGTGELFF,TGTGCCAGCAGCCAAGATCGTCTCATGGGGGGCACCGGGGAGCTGTTTTTT
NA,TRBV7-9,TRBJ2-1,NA,CASSLGSNNNEQFF,TGTGCCAGCAGCTTGGGCTCAAATAACAATGAGCAGTTCTTC
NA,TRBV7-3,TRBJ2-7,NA,CASSVLGGGDYEQYF,TGTGCCAGCAGCGTCCTCGGCGGAGGGGACTACGAGCAGTACTTC
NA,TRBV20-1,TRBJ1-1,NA,CSARLGGLAFF,TGCAGTGCTAGACTGGGGGGGTTGGCTTTCTTT
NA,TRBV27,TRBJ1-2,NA,CASSFSTSNYGYTF,TGTGCCAGCAGTTTCTCCACCTCTAACTATGGCTACACCTTC
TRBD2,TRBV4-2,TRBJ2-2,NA,CASRQTYRLAGDLHSANTGELFF,TGTGCCAGCAGACAAACATACCGACTAGCGGGAGACCTCCATTCTGCGAACACCGGGGAGCTGTTTTTT
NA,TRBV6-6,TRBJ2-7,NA,CASSRGRYEQYF,TGTGCCAGCAGTAGGGGTCGGTACGAGCAGTACTTC
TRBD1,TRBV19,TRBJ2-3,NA,CASSILRTGGITDTQYF,TGTGCCAGTAGTATTTTAAGGACAGGGGGCATCACAGATACGCAGTATTTT
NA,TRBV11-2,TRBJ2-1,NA,CASSITGLPYNEQFF,TGTGCCAGCAGCATTACAGGCCTCCCCTACAATGAGCAGTTCTTC
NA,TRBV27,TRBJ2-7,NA,CASSLGGYEQYF,TGTGCCAGCAGTTTGGGGGGCTACGAGCAGTACTTC
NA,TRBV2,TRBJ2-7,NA,CASSGGLSLYEQYF,TGTGCCAGCAGTGGAGGACTCTCGCTTTACGAGCAGTACTTC
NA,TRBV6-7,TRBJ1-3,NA,CASLSGAAKPGNTIYF,TGTGCCAGCCTCTCCGGGGCAGCGAAGCCTGGAAACACCATATATTTT
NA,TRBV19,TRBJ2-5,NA,CASSIPGQLQETQYF,TGTGCCAGTAGTATCCCGGGACAACTCCAAGAGACCCAGTACTTC
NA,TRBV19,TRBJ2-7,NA,CASSISGDSYEQYF,TGTGCCAGTAGTATATCGGGAGACTCCTACGAGCAGTACTTC
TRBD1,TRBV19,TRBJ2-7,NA,CASSIGTGLAHYEQYF,TGTGCCAGTAGTATCGGGACAGGTCTTGCACACTACGAGCAGTACTTC
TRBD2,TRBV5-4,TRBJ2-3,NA,CASSLAGTSGRDTQYF,TGTGCCAGCAGCTTGGCTGGGACTAGCGGGAGGGATACGCAGTATTTT
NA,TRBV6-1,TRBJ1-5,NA,CASSEELSQHF,TGTGCCAGCAGTGAAGAACTCTCCCAGCATTTT
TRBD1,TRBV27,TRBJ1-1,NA,CASSLTGMNTEAFF,TGTGCCAGCAGTTTGACAGGGATGAACACTGAAGCTTTCTTT
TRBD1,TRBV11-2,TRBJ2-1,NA,CASSLVRTGSYNEQFF,TGTGCCAGCAGCTTAGTTCGGACAGGCTCCTACAATGAGCAGTTCTTC
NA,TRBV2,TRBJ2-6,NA,CATTSVGSGANVLTF,TGTGCCACCACCTCGGTGGGCTCTGGGGCCAACGTCCTGACTTTC